The 29 T cell receptor beta chains given below trace back to one sample, sequenced in a study of OX40 agonist ivuxolimab in advanced cancers. TCRdb keeps only in-frame clones here, not all; method: immunoSEQ multiplex PCR. The sample holds 65,000 to 90,000 clones, around nine tenths seen once. This specimen consisted of CD4+ or CD8+ T cells sorted from blood, obtained in a trial of the OX40 agonist ivuxolimab. The source of these receptors is an adult with an advanced solid tumor such as melanoma, head and neck, liver or kidney cancer.

The rearrangement links TRBV5-1 to TRBJ1-1; perhaps TRBD1 as D (6 bases). The CDR3 spans 14 residues. V was trimmed by 6 bases and J by 4 bases, leaving 16 bases between them. Germline CDR1 SGHRS, CDR2 YFSETQ. The DNA for the CDR3 is TGCGCCAGCAATCGGGGGGCCGGGGGCACTGAAGCTTTCTTT. Encoded protein: CASNRGAGGTEAFF.

This clone was observed a few times. This rearrangement joins TRBV30 to TRBJ1-1; no reliable D call. Trimming removed 3 bases at V and 5 bases at J, with 16 bases between. Germline lookup yields CDR1 GTSNPN and CDR2 SVGIG (reference sequence). CDR3 length: 14 amino acids. Here the CDR3 reads CAWRRRARETEAFF. The CDR3 region has the DNA TGTGCCTGGAGACGACGGGCAAGGGAGACTGAAGCTTTCTTT.

This sequence joins TRBV7-6 and TRBJ2-1; TRBD2 matches at 8 bases. The CDR3 consists of 17 residues. Germline CDR1 reads SGHVS; CDR2 reads FNYEAQ. After removal of 1 base from V and 2 bases from J, the junction contained 7 bases not matched to a gene. CDR3 in amino acids: CASSLVGGGQAYNEQFF. CDR3 nucleotides: TGTGCCAGCAGCTTAGTTGGCGGGGGGCAAGCCTACAATGAGCAGTTCTTC.

The V and J genes are TRBV12-5 and TRBJ2-7, with D perhaps matching TRBD1 (6 bases). The germline V and J ends were trimmed by 1 base and 1 base, with 8 bases remaining between them. CDR3 length equals 14 residues. Germline-derived CDR1 and CDR2 are LGHNT and FRNRAP. The CDR3 bases are TGTGCTAGTGGTTTGGGAGGGGGATCCTACGAGCAGTACTTC. This sequence encodes CASGLGGGSYEQYF.

A few counts support this clone. The gene calls are TRBV4-2 and TRBJ1-1, with a tentative D call TRBD1 (5 bases). Trimming left V 0 bases short and J 4 bases short, with 12 bases between. Looked up from germline, CDR1 is LGHNA and CDR2 is YNFKEQ. The CDR3 totals 15 residues. CDR3 in DNA: TGTGCCAGCAGCCAAGATCACCGGGGGACCACTGAAGCTTTCTTT. It specifies CASSQDHRGTTEAFF.

The chain carries TRBV7-9 and TRBJ1-4; 8 bases map to TRBD1. Germline assignment: CDR1 SEHNR and CDR2 FQNEAQ (reference sequence). The CDR3 sequence is 17 residues long. With 4 bases clipped from V and 0 bases from J, the junction kept 7 bases outside the gene matches. The CDR3 spells CASSSGQGTATNEKLFF. CDR3 coding DNA: TGTGCCAGCAGCTCCGGACAGGGAACTGCAACTAATGAAAAACTGTTTTTT.

The V call is TRBV7-9, the J call TRBJ1-1, with a possible D match to TRBD1 (6 bases). This CDR3 has 15 amino acids. The germline V and J ends were trimmed by 3 bases and 2 bases, with 13 bases remaining between them. Germline V gene data show CDR1 as SEHNR and CDR2 as FQNEAQ (reference sequence). The CDR3 DNA reads TGTGCCAGCAGCTTCGGGAAACAGGGCAACACTGAAGCTTTCTTT. This codes for CASSFGKQGNTEAFF.

J is TRBJ1-2 and V is TRBV6-6; no reliable D call. CDR3 length: 14 residues. Germline V lookup: CDR1 MNHNY, CDR2 SVGAGI (reference sequence). Trimming removed 2 bases from V and 6 bases from J, with 13 bases in between. CDR3 sequence reads: CASSYERASNGYTF. The DNA of the CDR3 is TGTGCCAGCAGTTACGAACGGGCCTCCAATGGCTACACCTTC.

V and J are TRBV7-2 and TRBJ2-7; 10 nucleotides line up with TRBD2. The germline V gene has CDR1 SGHTA and CDR2 FQGNSA. The CDR3 has 15 amino acids. J lost 6 bases, V lost 1 base, and 6 bases had no gene match. The CDR3 region is CASSLDSGRALEQYF. The CDR3 DNA reads TGTGCCAGCAGCTTAGACAGCGGGAGGGCCCTCGAGCAGTACTTC.

V is TRBV6-5 and J is TRBJ1-2; D is possibly TRBD1 (6 bases). Trimming cost V 9 bases and J 5 bases, with 10 bases left between them. Looked up from germline, CDR1 is MNHEY and CDR2 is SVGAGI. This CDR3 is built from 11 residues. This CDR3 reads CASWGQYGYTF. Written as DNA, the CDR3 is TGTGCCAGTTGGGGGCAGTATGGCTACACCTTC.

Only one count was recorded for this clone. This chain joins TRBV11-2 and TRBJ1-2; D may be TRBD1 (6 bases). From germline, CDR1 is SGHAT and CDR2 FQNNGV. The CDR3 extends over 15 amino acids. Trimming cost V 4 bases and J 8 bases, with 20 bases left between them. The CDR3 reads CASSSIGGRIRGYTF. CDR3 DNA sequence: TGTGCCAGCAGCTCTATCGGGGGGCGCATACGCGGCTACACCTTC.

A single count supports this clone. The V gene is TRBV27, the J gene TRBJ2-6; D is unclear. The germline V gene has CDR1 MNHEY and CDR2 SMNVEV (reference sequence). There are 16 residues in the CDR3. Trimming pared 3 bases from V and 0 bases from J, leaving 9 bases between. CDR3 DNA sequence: TGTGCCAGCAGTTTCAGATCAGTCTCTGGGGCCAACGTCCTGACTTTC. This encodes CASSFRSVSGANVLTF.

This clone has just one count. V gene TRBV5-4 combines with J gene TRBJ2-5, with 10 bases lining up with TRBD1. Germline CDR1 reads SGHNT; CDR2 reads YYREEE (reference sequence). V was pared by 4 bases and J by 4 bases, with 13 bases of the junction left unmatched. This CDR3 is 17 amino acids long. CDR3 DNA sequence: TGTGCCAGCAGCCCAAGTCCCCGGGACAGGGGCGGAGAGACCCAGTACTTC. Its protein product is CASSPSPRDRGGETQYF.

The chain has TRBV19 and TRBJ1-5; no clear D. Trimming left V 0 bases short and J 4 bases short, with 16 bases between. The CDR3 runs 17 residues. Germline values: CDR1 LNHDA, CDR2 SQIVND (reference sequence). CDR3 protein: CASSIDPWNMMNQPQHF. The CDR3 DNA reads as TGTGCCAGTAGTATAGATCCATGGAATATGATGAATCAGCCCCAGCATTTT. The whole variable domain, remainder taken from reference TRBV19 and TRBJ1-5, is DGGITQSPKYLFRKEGQNVTLSCEQNLNHDAMYWYRQDPGQGLRLIYYSQIVNDFQKGDIAEGYSVSREKKESFPLTVTSAQKNPTAFYLCASSIDPWNMMNQPQHFGDGTRLSIL.

The chain uses TRBV6-5 and TRBJ1-2; D perhaps matches TRBD1 (6 bases). Per germline, CDR1 MNHEY and CDR2 SVGAGI. Trimming left V 1 base short and J 8 bases short, with 11 bases between. This CDR3 contains 13 residues. Here the CDR3 reads CASSYWNRVGYTF. Here the CDR3 DNA reads TGTGCCAGCAGTTACTGGAACAGGGTCGGCTACACCTTC.

This rearrangement joins TRBV5-1 to TRBJ2-7; unclear D gene. V lost 0 bases and J 1 base, leaving 8 bases between the germline ends. CDR3 length: 14 residues. Germline V gives CDR1 SGHRS, CDR2 YFSETQ. In DNA, the CDR3 is TGCGCCAGCAGCTTGGGGTCGGATTCCTACGAGCAGTACTTC. Its protein product is CASSLGSDSYEQYF. Variable domain in full (rest from reference TRBV5-1 and TRBJ2-7): KAGVTQTPRYLIKTRGQQVTLSCSPISGHRSVSWYQQTPGQGLQFLFEYFSETQRNKGNFPGRFSGRQFSNSRSEMNVSTLELGDSALYLCASSLGSDSYEQYFGPGTRLTVT.

A remark on this clone: Different DNA sequences within this sample yield the same CDR3. The chain recombines TRBV18 with TRBJ2-1; 7 bases align to TRBD2. Germline assignment: CDR1 KGHSH and CDR2 LQKENI. V was pared by 1 base and J by 7 bases, with 7 bases of the junction left unmatched. This CDR3 spans 15 amino acids. CDR3 sequence: CASSPLAGAGNEQFF. The DNA for the CDR3 is TGTGCCAGCTCACCACTGGCGGGAGCGGGTAATGAGCAGTTCTTC.

In regard to this clone: Additional DNA sequences in this sample encode the identical CDR3. The chain has TRBV28 and TRBJ1-5; possible D gene TRBD1, 5 bases. The germline gives CDR1 MDHEN, CDR2 SYDVKM. V lost 5 bases and J 6 bases, leaving 8 bases between the germline ends. This CDR3 has 12 amino acids. This chain's CDR3 is CASSRGSQPQHF. The CDR3 coding sequence is TGTGCCAGCAGTCGGGGGAGTCAGCCCCAGCATTTT.

A single count supports this clone. The chain is built from TRBV5-6 and TRBJ2-7; 8 positions match TRBD1. V shed 5 bases and J 0 bases; nucleotides not matched to a gene: 10. Looked up from germline, CDR1 is SGHDT and CDR2 is YYEEEE. This CDR3 is built from 16 residues. The chain's CDR3 is CASSSPGQGRSYEQYF. The CDR3 DNA reads TGTGCCAGCAGTTCTCCCGGACAGGGACGCTCCTACGAGCAGTACTTC.

The chain recombines TRBV13 with TRBJ2-7, with TRBD2 identical over 7 bases. Germline-derived CDR1 and CDR2 are PRHDT and FYEKMQ (reference sequence). The CDR3 is made up of 13 amino acids. With V trimmed by 2 bases and J by 3 bases, 1 base remained unmatched. This CDR3 reads CASSLSGVYEQYF. As DNA, the CDR3 is TGTGCCAGCAGCTTAAGCGGGGTCTACGAGCAGTACTTC.

This rearrangement joins TRBV14 to TRBJ1-1, with 7 bases that match TRBD1. This CDR3 is 13 amino acids long. Germline V CDR1 and CDR2: SGHDN, FVKESK. The V and J ends lost 1 base and 14 bases, in that order; junction bases with no gene match: 10. CDR3 sequence (DNA): TGTGCCAGCAGCCAAGGGGTCACAGGGGAGGCCTTCTTT. This sequence encodes CASSQGVTGEAFF.

The rearrangement uses TRBV20-1 and TRBJ1-5; no definite D call. In germline, CDR1 is DFQATT, CDR2 SNEGSKA (reference sequence). CDR3 length: 11 residues. Trimming took 3 bases from V and 3 from J, leaving 3 bases between them. In DNA form, the CDR3 reads TGCAGTGCTAGTGACAATCAGCCCCAGCATTTT. Translation gives CSASDNQPQHF.

The chain has TRBV29-1 and TRBJ2-5; the D call may be TRBD1 or TRBD2 (6 bases each). Trimming stripped 8 bases from V and 3 bases from J, with 13 bases between. The V gene's germline CDR1 is SQVTM and CDR2 ANQGSEA. The CDR3 has 12 residues. CDR3 bases: TGCAGCCTAGGGGGACTGGAAGAGACCCAGTACTTC. It yields the protein CSLGGLEETQYF. The full variable domain, in which reference TRBV29-1 and TRBJ2-5 provide the parts outside the CDR3, is SAVISQKPSRDICQRGTSLTIQCQVDSQVTMMFWYRQQPGQSLTLIATANQGSEATYESGFVIDKFPISRPNLTFSTLTVSNMSPEDSSIYLCSLGGLEETQYFGPGTRLLVL.

Comment on this clone: The sample holds other DNA sequences that translate to the same CDR3. The chain carries TRBV7-9 and TRBJ1-1; D gene unclear. Germline CDR1 reads SEHNR; CDR2 reads FQNEAQ (reference sequence). The CDR3 is made up of 13 amino acids. Trimming removed 3 bases at V and 2 bases at J, with 7 bases between. CDR3 residues: CASSLAGNTEAFF. In DNA form, the CDR3 reads TGTGCCAGCAGCTTGGCAGGAAACACTGAAGCTTTCTTT.

This clone was seen just once. The chain is built from TRBV28 and TRBJ2-7, with 8 bases matching TRBD2. Trimming removed 5 bases from V and 0 bases from J; junction bases left unmatched: 6. This CDR3 spans 15 amino acids. Germline CDR1 is MDHEN and CDR2 is SYDVKM. The CDR3 DNA is TGTGCCAGCAGTCGTAGCGGGGTCTTCTCCTACGAGCAGTACTTC. This translates into CASSRSGVFSYEQYF.

This clone was detected a few times. The rearrangement links TRBV15 to TRBJ1-5; D remains unclear. Deletions cut 0 bases from V and 8 bases from J, with 14 bases between. The CDR3 extends over 15 amino acids. Looked up from germline, CDR1 is LNHNV and CDR2 is YYDKDF (reference sequence). This chain's CDR3 is CATSRDGSAAEPQHF. CDR3 DNA: TGTGCCACCAGCAGAGACGGATCCGCGGCAGAGCCCCAGCATTTT.

The chain joins TRBV5-6 to TRBJ2-2; 10 nucleotides line up with TRBD1. This CDR3 is built from 16 residues. V shed 7 bases, J shed 5 bases, and the junction held 11 bases outside the gene matches. From germline, CDR1 is SGHDT and CDR2 YYEEEE. CDR3 in DNA: TGTGCCAGCTGGGGACAGGGGCTTCCCTCTACCGGGGAGCTGTTTTTT. This codes for CASWGQGLPSTGELFF.

This clone was observed a few times. The V gene is TRBV9, the J gene TRBJ2-3, with TRBD2 matching 11 bases. Germline V gene data show CDR1 as SGDLS and CDR2 as YYNGEE. The CDR3 loop spans 19 amino acids. Trimming at V came to 4 bases and at J to 0 bases, leaving 13 bases not matched to a gene. The CDR3 nucleotides read TGTGCCAGCAGCCCCCGGCTAGCGGGAGGAGGGACAAGCACAGATACGCAGTATTTT. Translating gives CASSPRLAGGGTSTDTQYF.

This chain uses TRBV27 with TRBJ2-7; 12 positions agree with TRBD2. Losses at the gene ends were 6 bases for V and 6 bases for J; bases not matched to a gene: 6. CDR1 is MNHEY, CDR2 SMNVEV, per germline (reference sequence). This CDR3 is 14 amino acids long. The CDR3, as DNA: TGTGCCAGCAGAGTCGGGACTAGCGGGTCCGAGCAGTACTTC. This codes for CASRVGTSGSEQYF.